Following are 5 T cell receptor beta chains from one sample sequenced in a study of patients and donors after allogeneic stem cell transplantation. Each CDR3 protein gets one entry after TCRdb re-called the RT-PCR reads with MiXCR. The table shows about a million distinct CDR3 sequences, with around 17% occurring only once. The sample taken for sequencing was blood, either unsorted or a sorted T cell fraction (not recorded which). The source of these receptors is a human donor who was either an allogeneic HSCT recipient or a stem cell or donor lymphocyte infusion donor (not recorded which). It is not recorded whose cells these are; they may come from a transplant donor.

This clonotype came up a few times. This chain joins TRBV5-1 and TRBJ1-4; no definite D call. CDR3 length equals 15 residues. The germline V gene has CDR1 SGHRS and CDR2 YFSETQ. Trimming removed 0 bases at V and 7 bases at J, with 13 bases between. The CDR3 DNA follows: TGCGCCAGCAGCTTGGAAGGCCCCGTGGGTGAAAAACTGTTTTTT. It specifies CASSLEGPVGEKLFF.

CDR3 protein: CASSVSRAGDTQYF. In DNA, the CDR3 is TGTGCCAGCAGCGTCTCCAGGGCAGGGGATACGCAGTATTTT. The chain employs TRBV7-9 and TRBJ2-3; D is perhaps TRBD1 (5 bases). The CDR3 spans 14 residues. Per the germline V gene, CDR1 is SEHNR and CDR2 is FQNEAQ (reference sequence). Trimming cost V 5 bases and J 6 bases, with 15 bases left between them.

This chain uses TRBV3-1 with TRBJ2-7; TRBD1 agrees at 11 bases. This CDR3 spans 15 amino acids. Germline V CDR1 and CDR2: LGHDT, YNNKEL (reference sequence). Trimming took 3 bases from V and 2 from J; bases not matched to a gene: 3. The CDR3, as DNA: TGTGCCAGCAGCCATCTGGACAGGGGGCCCTACGAGCAGTACTTC. This gives the protein CASSHLDRGPYEQYF.

The table lists this clonotype with a few counts. The chain couples TRBV29-1 to TRBJ2-3, with a possible D match to TRBD2 (6 bases). The V gene lost 6 bases and the J gene lost 0 bases, with 13 bases spanning the gap. The CDR3 is made up of 14 amino acids. Germline V lookup: CDR1 SQVTM, CDR2 ANQGSEA. CDR3 DNA: TGCAGCGTAGGGACTCCCCGGAGCACAGATACGCAGTATTTT. Translation: CSVGTPRSTDTQYF.

This chain uses TRBV5-6 with TRBJ2-2; D might be TRBD1 (5 bases). Trimming removed 2 bases at V and 0 bases at J, with 11 bases between. The CDR3 is made up of 16 amino acids. Germline CDR1 and CDR2: SGHDT and YYEEEE. CDR3 nucleotides: TGTGCCAGCAGCTTTACAGGATTCTCGAACACCGGGGAGCTGTTTTTT. Translated, it gives CASSFTGFSNTGELFF.